This T cell receptor (beta chain) was identified in a study of shared clonotypes between healthy human individuals. Study as a whole: Those who served as donors were a couple of women and three men between the ages of 18 and 49.

This table comes from immunoSEQ multiplex PCR, and its TCRdb copy is limited to in-frame clones, with some not included. The sample holds 2 million to 2.5 million clones, around 93% seen once. This CDR3 region has 16 residues. Trimming stripped 3 bases from V and 0 bases from J, with 14 bases between. Germline loops: CDR1 LNHDA, CDR2 SQIVND (reference sequence). The specimen was naive CD4+ T cells from PBMCs. Specified subset: CD45RA+ positively selected. The sequence derives from a man aged 18 to 35 in good health. Some clones in this sample may be carry-over from other donors' samples. This chain uses TRBV19 with TRBJ1-1, with D perhaps TRBD1 (5 bases). The CDR3 region has the DNA TGTGCCAGTAGTATGGAACACAGGCTTATGAACACTGAAGCTTTCTTT. Its protein is CASSMEHRLMNTEAFF.